This TCR beta chain derives from a study of T cell responses to AZD1222 COVID-19 vaccine. The ends lost 6 bases at V and 1 base at J; junction bases unmatched: 7. Germline lookup yields CDR1 LNHDA and CDR2 SQIVND (reference sequence). The CDR3 runs 15 residues. A word on this clone: The target antigen is unknown.

Only in-frame clones appear in the TCRdb table, and some are missing; sequencing was by immunoSEQ multiplex PCR. This sample yields 87,000 or so clones, of which 90% are seen a single time; about 8.4% belongs to the top ten. Findings of the study overall: Dominant at 160-218 and 743-854, vaccine-associated CD4 TCRs also spanned spike. The breadth and depth of Spike-specific TCRs increased once two AZD1222 doses had been given. Every sample of the repertoires postdated the peak T cell response. Clonal diversity was possibly underestimated; the donors were predominantly white British and more often female.

The chain links TRBV19 to TRBJ2-7, with 9 bases fitting TRBD1. Sequences were derived from peripheral blood, sampled on day 0 of AZD1222 vaccination. The clonotype comes from an adult in good health. For the CDR3, the DNA is TGTGCCAGTAGCTCCGGGACAGGGTCTTCCTACGAGCAGTACTTC. Translating gives CASSSGTGSSYEQYF. Based on the CDR3 plus reference TRBV19 and TRBJ2-7, the full variable domain is DGGITQSPKYLFRKEGQNVTLSCEQNLNHDAMYWYRQDPGQGLRLIYYSQIVNDFQKGDIAEGYSVSREKKESFPLTVTSAQKNPTAFYLCASSSGTGSSYEQYFGPGTRLTVT.